This T cell receptor beta chain emerged from a study of T-cell reconstitution after alpha-beta-depleted transplantation in children. Molecular barcoding with unique molecular identifiers was used for the TCRbeta library. TCRdb reprocessed the PCR reads with MiXCR, giving one entry per CDR3 protein. The sample contains 440,000 or so distinct CDR3 sequences, 43% of which appear only once. CDR3 length: 14 amino acids. With 3 bases removed from V and 8 bases from J, the gap between germline ends came to 16 bases. Many counts were recorded for this clonotype. This chain links TRBV12-3 or TRBV12-4 with TRBJ1-2, with TRBD1 as a possible D gene (5 bases). Sample: PBMCs, taken before TCRalphabeta/CD19-depleted stem cell transplant. This sequence originates from a girl aged 2-10 years with aplastic anemia, due to receive a stem cell transplant. Here the CDR3 reads CASSLWGSPKGYTF. For the CDR3, the DNA is TGTGCCAGCAGTTTGTGGGGGTCCCCTAAGGGCTACACCTTC.